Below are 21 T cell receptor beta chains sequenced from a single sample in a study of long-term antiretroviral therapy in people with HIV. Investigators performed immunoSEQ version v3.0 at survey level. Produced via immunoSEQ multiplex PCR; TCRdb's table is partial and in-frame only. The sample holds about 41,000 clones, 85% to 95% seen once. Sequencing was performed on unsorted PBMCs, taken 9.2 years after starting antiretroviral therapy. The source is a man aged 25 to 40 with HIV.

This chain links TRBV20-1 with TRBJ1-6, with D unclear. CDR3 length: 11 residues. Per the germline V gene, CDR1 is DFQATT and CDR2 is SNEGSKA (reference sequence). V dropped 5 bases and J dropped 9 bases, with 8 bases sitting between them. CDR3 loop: CSAGLGSPLHF. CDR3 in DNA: TGCAGTGCTGGGCTCGGTTCACCCCTCCACTTT.

For the CDR3, the DNA is TGTGCCAGCAGCCTGGCTCCTCCCGGGACACCCTACAATGAGCAGTTCTTC. It yields the protein CASSLAPPGTPYNEQFF. The V and J genes are TRBV7-2 and TRBJ2-1; D possibly corresponds to TRBD1 (6 bases). The CDR3 length is 17 residues. V dropped 5 bases and J dropped 2 bases, with 19 bases sitting between them. CDR1 is SGHTA, CDR2 FQGNSA, per germline.

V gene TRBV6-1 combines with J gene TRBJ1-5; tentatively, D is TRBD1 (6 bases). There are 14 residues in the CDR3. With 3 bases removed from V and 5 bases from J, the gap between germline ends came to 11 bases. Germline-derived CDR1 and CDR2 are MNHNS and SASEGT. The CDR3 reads CASSDAQGDQPQHF. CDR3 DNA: TGTGCCAGCAGTGACGCACAGGGAGATCAGCCCCAGCATTTT.

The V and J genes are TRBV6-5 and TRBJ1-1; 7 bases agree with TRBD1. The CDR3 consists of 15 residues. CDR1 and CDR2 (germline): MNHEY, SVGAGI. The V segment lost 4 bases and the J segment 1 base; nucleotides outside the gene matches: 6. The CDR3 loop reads CASSSGQPANTEAFF. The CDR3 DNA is TGTGCCAGCAGTTCGGGACAGCCGGCGAACACTGAAGCTTTCTTT.

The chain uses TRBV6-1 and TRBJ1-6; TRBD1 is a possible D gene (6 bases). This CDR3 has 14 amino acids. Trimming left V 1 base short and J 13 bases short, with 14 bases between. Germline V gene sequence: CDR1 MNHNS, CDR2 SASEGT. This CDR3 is CASSEGGGQVPLHF. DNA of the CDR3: TGTGCCAGCAGTGAAGGAGGGGGTCAAGTGCCCCTCCACTTT.

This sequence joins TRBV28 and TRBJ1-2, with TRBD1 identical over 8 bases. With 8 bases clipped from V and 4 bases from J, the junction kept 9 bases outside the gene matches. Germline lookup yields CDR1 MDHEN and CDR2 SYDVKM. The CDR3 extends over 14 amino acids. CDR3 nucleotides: TGTGCCAGCGGTGACAGGGGTCGGGTCTATGGCTACACCTTC. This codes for CASGDRGRVYGYTF.

CDR3 residues: CAAGQNYEQYV. CDR3 DNA sequence: TGTGCCGCGGGACAGAACTACGAGCAGTACGTC. The chain joins TRBV28 to TRBJ2-7; tentative D call: TRBD1 (7 bases). V shed 11 bases and J shed 3 bases, with 11 bases lying between them. This CDR3 has 11 residues. CDR1 MDHEN and CDR2 SYDVKM come from the germline V gene.

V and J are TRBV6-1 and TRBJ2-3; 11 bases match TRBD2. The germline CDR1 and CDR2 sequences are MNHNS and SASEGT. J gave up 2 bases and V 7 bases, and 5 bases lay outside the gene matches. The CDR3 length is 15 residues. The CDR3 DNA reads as TGTGCCAGCATTGGACTAGCGGGCAACACAGATACGCAGTATTTT. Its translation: CASIGLAGNTDTQYF.

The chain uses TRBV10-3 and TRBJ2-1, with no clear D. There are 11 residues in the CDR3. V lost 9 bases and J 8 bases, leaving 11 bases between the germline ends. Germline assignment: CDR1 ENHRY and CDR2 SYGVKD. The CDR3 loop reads CAIGRLHEQFF. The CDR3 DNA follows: TGTGCCATAGGGCGGCTCCATGAGCAGTTCTTC.

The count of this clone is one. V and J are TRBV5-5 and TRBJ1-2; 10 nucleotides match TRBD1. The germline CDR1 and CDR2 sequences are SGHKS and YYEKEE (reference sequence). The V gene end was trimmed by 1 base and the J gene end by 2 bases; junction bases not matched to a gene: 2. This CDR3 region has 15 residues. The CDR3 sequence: CASSLLDRGNYGYTF. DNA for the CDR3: TGTGCCAGCAGCTTGTTGGACAGGGGGAACTATGGCTACACCTTC.

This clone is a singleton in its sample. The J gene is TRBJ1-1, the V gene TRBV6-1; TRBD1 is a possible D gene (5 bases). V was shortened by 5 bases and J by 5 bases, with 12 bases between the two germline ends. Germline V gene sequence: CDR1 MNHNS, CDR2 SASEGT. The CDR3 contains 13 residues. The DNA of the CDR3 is TGTGCCAGCAGTACCCGAGGGGTGACTGAAGCTTTCTTT. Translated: CASSTRGVTEAFF.

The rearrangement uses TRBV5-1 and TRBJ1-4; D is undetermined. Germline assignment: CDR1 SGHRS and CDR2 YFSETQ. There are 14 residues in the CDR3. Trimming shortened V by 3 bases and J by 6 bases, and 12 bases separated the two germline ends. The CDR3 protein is CASSSSREYEKLFF. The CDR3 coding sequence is TGCGCCAGCAGCTCTTCCCGGGAGTATGAAAAACTGTTTTTT.

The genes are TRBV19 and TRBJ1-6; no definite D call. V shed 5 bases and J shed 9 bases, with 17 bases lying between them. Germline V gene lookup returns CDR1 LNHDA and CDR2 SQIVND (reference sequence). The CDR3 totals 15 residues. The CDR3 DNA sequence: TGTGCCAGTAGTCGTAGGAGCGGCCTTTCTTCACCCCTCCACTTT. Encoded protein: CASSRRSGLSSPLHF.

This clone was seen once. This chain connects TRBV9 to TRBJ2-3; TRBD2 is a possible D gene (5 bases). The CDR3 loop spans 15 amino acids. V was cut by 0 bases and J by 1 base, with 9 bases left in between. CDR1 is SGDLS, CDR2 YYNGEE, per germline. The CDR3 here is CASSVGLAGTDTQYF. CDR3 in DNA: TGTGCCAGCAGCGTAGGGCTAGCAGGCACAGATACGCAGTATTTT.

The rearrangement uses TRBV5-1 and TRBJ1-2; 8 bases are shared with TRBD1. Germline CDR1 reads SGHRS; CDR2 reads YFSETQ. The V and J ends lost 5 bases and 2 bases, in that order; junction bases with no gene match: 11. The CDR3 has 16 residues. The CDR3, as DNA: TGCGCCAGCAGAAGGGGGCAGGGGGCACGGAACTATGGCTACACCTTC. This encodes CASRRGQGARNYGYTF.

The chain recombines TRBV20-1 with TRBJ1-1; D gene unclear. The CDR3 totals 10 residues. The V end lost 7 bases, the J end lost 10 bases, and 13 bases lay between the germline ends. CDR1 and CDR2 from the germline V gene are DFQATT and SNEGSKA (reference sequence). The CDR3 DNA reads TGCAGTGTTCGAACTCCTTTAGCTTTCTTT. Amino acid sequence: CSVRTPLAFF.

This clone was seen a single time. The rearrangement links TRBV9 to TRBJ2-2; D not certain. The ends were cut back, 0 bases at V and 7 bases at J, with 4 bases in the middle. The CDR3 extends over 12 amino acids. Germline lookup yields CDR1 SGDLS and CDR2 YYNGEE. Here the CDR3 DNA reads TGTGCCAGCAGCGTAGAGGTCGGGGAGCTGTTTTTT. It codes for CASSVEVGELFF.

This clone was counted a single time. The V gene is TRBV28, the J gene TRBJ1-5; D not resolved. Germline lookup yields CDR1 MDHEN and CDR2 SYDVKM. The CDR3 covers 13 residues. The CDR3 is CAIGFGPRQPQHF. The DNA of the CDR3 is TGTGCAATAGGGTTCGGGCCGCGACAGCCCCAGCATTTT. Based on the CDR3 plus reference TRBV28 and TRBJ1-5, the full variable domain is DVKVTQSSRYLVKRTGEKVFLECVQDMDHENMFWYRQDPGLGLRLIYFSYDVKMKEKGDIPEGYSVSREKKERFSLILESASTNQTSMYLCAIGFGPRQPQHFGDGTRLSIL.

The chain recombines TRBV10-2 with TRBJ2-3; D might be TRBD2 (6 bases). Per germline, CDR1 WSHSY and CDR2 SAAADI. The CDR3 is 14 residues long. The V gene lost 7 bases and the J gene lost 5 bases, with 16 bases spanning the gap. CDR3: CASNAGNRVDTQYF. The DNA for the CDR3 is TGCGCCAGCAACGCGGGGAACCGGGTAGATACGCAGTATTTT.

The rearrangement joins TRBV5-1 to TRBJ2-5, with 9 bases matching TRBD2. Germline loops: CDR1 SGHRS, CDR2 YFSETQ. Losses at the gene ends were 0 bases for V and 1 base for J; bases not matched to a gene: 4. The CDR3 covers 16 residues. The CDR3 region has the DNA TGCGCCAGCAGCTTGGGGGGTAGCGGGAGCCAAGAGACCCAGTACTTC. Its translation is CASSLGGSGSQETQYF.

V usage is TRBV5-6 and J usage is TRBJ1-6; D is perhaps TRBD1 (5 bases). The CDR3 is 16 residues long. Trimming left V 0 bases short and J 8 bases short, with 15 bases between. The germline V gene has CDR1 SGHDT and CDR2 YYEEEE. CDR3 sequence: CASSLEAGGIYSPLHF. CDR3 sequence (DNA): TGTGCCAGCAGCTTGGAAGCGGGGGGGATTTATTCACCCCTCCACTTT.